One and the same sample provided the 20 T cell receptor beta chains below, sequenced in a study of T cell repertoires in cytomegalovirus infection. These receptors have no known antigen. TCRdb used MiXCR to reprocess the reads, holding one entry per CDR3 protein. Here the sample spans roughly 500,000 distinct CDR3 sequences, under 45% being singletons. Specimen: cultured PBMCs, collected from culture after CMV antigen stimulation. These receptors all stem from a human donor in good health (CMV status not recorded). Some clones in this sample may be carry-over from other donors' samples.

This chain joins TRBV6-8 and TRBJ1-3, with no clear D. Trimming took 4 bases from V and 4 from J, leaving 11 bases between them. Germline-derived CDR1 and CDR2 are MNHGY and SAAAGT. The CDR3 is made up of 14 amino acids. CDR3 nucleotides: TGTGCCAGCAGTTGGGCAGGAGCAGGAAACACCATATATTTT. Protein sequence: CASSWAGAGNTIYF.

J is TRBJ2-5 and V is TRBV18; the D gene is possibly TRBD2 (6 bases). V shed 0 bases and J shed 0 bases, with 20 bases lying between them. This CDR3 has 19 residues. Looked up from germline, CDR1 is KGHSH and CDR2 is LQKENI. The CDR3 reads CASSPPGDSASWYQETQYF. The CDR3 DNA follows: TGTGCCAGCTCACCACCTGGGGACTCAGCCTCGTGGTACCAAGAGACCCAGTACTTC.

This sequence joins TRBV20-1 and TRBJ2-2; tentatively, D is TRBD1 (5 bases). The CDR3 sequence is 16 residues long. CDR1 and CDR2 from the germline V gene are DFQATT and SNEGSKA (reference sequence). Trimming took 1 base from V and 0 from J, leaving 12 bases between them. The CDR3 here is CSARVGGAPNTGELFF. The CDR3 region has the DNA TGCAGTGCTAGAGTCGGTGGGGCCCCGAACACCGGGGAGCTGTTTTTT.

The gene calls are TRBV18 and TRBJ2-7; 11 bases line up with TRBD2. The CDR3 length is 15 residues. CDR1 and CDR2 from the germline V gene are KGHSH and LQKENI. V trimming: 6 bases; J trimming: 4 bases; junction bases outside the gene matches: 8. CDR3 in DNA: TGTGCCAGCTCTCCCGCGGCTAGCGGGGGGTACGAGCAGTACTTC. It is translated as CASSPAASGGYEQYF.

Only a few counts were recorded for this clonotype. The chain employs TRBV20-1 and TRBJ2-1; D uncertain. The CDR3 contains 13 residues. V was clipped by 6 bases and J by 5 bases, with 14 bases between them. Per the germline V gene, CDR1 is DFQATT and CDR2 is SNEGSKA (reference sequence). The CDR3: CSAGRSSNNEQFF. The CDR3 DNA follows: TGCAGTGCCGGCCGATCCTCGAACAATGAGCAGTTCTTC.

V usage is TRBV18 and J usage is TRBJ1-5, with D possibly TRBD1 on 6 matching bases. The CDR3 consists of 16 residues. The germline V and J ends were trimmed by 3 bases and 6 bases, with 18 bases remaining between them. Germline-derived CDR1 and CDR2 are KGHSH and LQKENI. CDR3 protein: CASSPPEGGGTQPQHF. The DNA of the CDR3 is TGTGCCAGCTCACCCCCCGAAGGGGGTGGTACTCAGCCCCAGCATTTT.

The J gene is TRBJ1-1, the V gene TRBV6-5, with a weak D call TRBD1 (5 bases). CDR3 length: 15 residues. Germline CDR1 and CDR2: MNHEY and SVGAGI. The germline V and J ends were trimmed by 7 bases and 1 base, with 16 bases remaining between them. In DNA, the CDR3 is TGTGCCAGCAAATCCTCCGGGACCTGGAACACTGAAGCTTTCTTT. It encodes CASKSSGTWNTEAFF.

V gene TRBV4-3 combines with J gene TRBJ2-7; 8 bases agree with TRBD2. The CDR3 extends over 15 amino acids. Per the germline V gene, CDR1 is LGHNA and CDR2 is YSLEER. Trimming at V came to 0 bases and at J to 0 bases, leaving 1 base not matched to a gene. CDR3 region: CASSQEAGDSYEQYF. The CDR3 DNA follows: TGCGCCAGCAGCCAAGAAGCGGGAGACTCCTACGAGCAGTACTTC.

This clonotype showed up just a few times. The CDR3 region is CASSFVGSSNQPQHF. CDR3 sequence (DNA): TGTGCCAGCAGTTTTGTCGGCAGTAGCAATCAGCCCCAGCATTTT. The rearrangement uses TRBV12-3 or TRBV12-4 and TRBJ1-5; D is unclear. This CDR3 is built from 15 residues. Trimming removed 3 bases from V and 0 bases from J, with 9 bases in between.

In this sample, this clonotype turned up a few times. The chain couples TRBV5-6 to TRBJ2-7; 9 positions match TRBD1. The V gene end was trimmed by 0 bases and the J gene end by 4 bases; junction bases not matched to a gene: 2. The germline gives CDR1 SGHDT, CDR2 YYEEEE. The CDR3 covers 14 residues. CDR3 coding DNA: TGTGCCAGCAGCTTGGGGGACAGGGTATACGAGCAGTACTTC. It is translated as CASSLGDRVYEQYF. The whole variable domain, remainder taken from reference TRBV5-6 and TRBJ2-7, is DAGVTQSPTHLIKTRGQQVTLRCSPKSGHDTVSWYQQALGQGPQFIFQYYEEEERQRGNFPDRFSGHQFPNYSSELNVNALLLGDSALYLCASSLGDRVYEQYFGPGTRLTVT.

V gene TRBV7-6 combines with J gene TRBJ2-7; 9 positions match TRBD1. CDR3 size: 13 residues. Germline V gene data show CDR1 as SGHVS and CDR2 as FNYEAQ. V gave up 5 bases and J gave up 6 bases; unmatched junction bases: 5. The CDR3 here is CASSEDRGGEQYF. As DNA, the CDR3 is TGTGCCAGCAGCGAGGACAGGGGTGGCGAGCAGTACTTC. Combining the CDR3 with reference TRBV7-6 and TRBJ2-7 gives the whole variable domain GAGVSQSPRYKVTKRGQDVALRCDPISGHVSLYWYRQALGQGPEFLTYFNYEAQQDKSGLPNDRFSAERPEGSISTLTIQRTEQRDSAMYRCASSEDRGGEQYFGPGTRLTVT.

The rearrangement links TRBV12-3 or TRBV12-4 to TRBJ2-1; D remains ambiguous. The CDR3 is made up of 13 amino acids. V was pared by 7 bases and J by 4 bases, with 11 bases between. The CDR3 reads CASTPQTYNEQFF. In nucleotides, the CDR3 is TGTGCCAGCACCCCTCAGACTTACAATGAGCAGTTCTTC.

The chain carries TRBV18 and TRBJ2-3; D uncertain. Trimming took off 0 bases at V and 4 bases at J, with 8 bases between the two ends. Germline values: CDR1 KGHSH, CDR2 LQKENI. This CDR3 comprises 14 residues. In DNA, the CDR3 is TGTGCCAGCTCACCACCGAGCGCCCCAGATACGCAGTATTTT. Amino acid sequence: CASSPPSAPDTQYF.

The V and J genes are TRBV11-2 and TRBJ2-3, with 9 bases lining up with TRBD1. Germline lookup yields CDR1 SGHAT and CDR2 FQNNGV. This CDR3 spans 15 amino acids. The trim removed 3 bases at V and 4 bases at J, leaving 5 bases unmatched. The CDR3 nucleotides are TGTGCCAGCAGCTTTTGGGACAGGGACTCAGATACGCAGTATTTT. This encodes CASSFWDRDSDTQYF.

This clonotype was seen only a few times. CDR3 loop: CASSLNRPYEQYF. The CDR3 bases are TGTGCCAGCAGCTTGAACAGGCCCTACGAGCAGTACTTC. V is TRBV7-8 and J is TRBJ2-7; possibly TRBD1 for D (5 bases). Germline CDR1 reads SGHVS; CDR2 reads FQNEAQ. This CDR3 comprises 13 residues. Trimming took off 3 bases at V and 2 bases at J, with 8 bases between the two ends. The whole variable domain, filled in from reference TRBV7-8 and TRBJ2-7, reads GAGVSQSPRYKVAKRGQDVALRCDPISGHVSLFWYQQALGQGPEFLTYFQNEAQLDKSGLPSDRFFAERPEGSVSTLKIQRTQQEDSAVYLCASSLNRPYEQYFGPGTRLTVT.

The rearrangement links TRBV4-1 to TRBJ2-4; D may be TRBD1 (5 bases). V shed 2 bases and J shed 6 bases, with 17 bases lying between them. The CDR3 covers 16 residues. Germline CDR1 and CDR2: MGHRA and YSYEKL. The chain's CDR3 is CASSQLSTVVGNIQYF. The CDR3 DNA is TGCGCCAGCAGCCAACTCTCGACAGTGGTAGGAAACATTCAGTACTTC.

This clonotype was detected only a few times. The chain recombines TRBV7-2 with TRBJ2-3; D may correspond to TRBD1 or TRBD2 (5 bases each). V was pared by 2 bases and J by 2 bases, with 11 bases between. Germline-derived CDR1 and CDR2 are SGHTA and FQGNSA. The CDR3 length is 15 residues. The CDR3 nucleotides read TGTGCCAGCAGCTTAAACGCAGGGACCACAGATACGCAGTATTTT. This codes for CASSLNAGTTDTQYF.

The V and J genes are TRBV7-8 and TRBJ1-1; tentative D call: TRBD1 (5 bases). Deletions cut 1 base from V and 0 bases from J, with 18 bases between. CDR1 is SGHVS, CDR2 FQNEAQ, per germline. The CDR3 is 18 residues long. The CDR3: CASSLENDFGGLNTEAFF. CDR3 in DNA: TGTGCCAGCAGCTTAGAAAACGACTTTGGGGGATTGAACACTGAAGCTTTCTTT.

V and J are TRBV24-1 and TRBJ2-1; tentatively, D is TRBD1 or TRBD2 (5 bases each). The CDR3 length is 15 residues. Trimming cost V 3 bases and J 0 bases, with 8 bases left between them. Germline lookup yields CDR1 KGHDR and CDR2 SFDVKD. The CDR3 DNA reads as TGTGCCACCAGTGATCCAGGGAGCTCCTACAATGAGCAGTTCTTC. Residues: CATSDPGSSYNEQFF.

The chain carries TRBV28 and TRBJ1-5, with a tentative D call TRBD1 (6 bases). Germline CDR1 reads MDHEN; CDR2 reads SYDVKM. The CDR3 spans 16 residues. V was cut by 7 bases and J by 2 bases, with 18 bases left in between. CDR3 protein: CASNQREGGGNQPQHF. Here the CDR3 DNA reads TGTGCCAGCAATCAACGGGAAGGGGGGGGCAATCAGCCCCAGCATTTT.